Listed below are T cell receptor beta chains from one sample, sequenced in a study of T cells in Graves' hyperthyroidism and ophthalmopathy. Using its own MiXCR run on the multiplex PCR reads, TCRdb lists one record per CDR3 protein. The repertoire holds approximately 640,000 distinct CDR3 sequences, with 15% to 20% as singletons. Sample: blood. Receptors originate from a woman younger than 45 with Graves' hyperthyroidism. The CDR3 runs from the conserved cysteine through the conserved F or W. Fields, in order: D gene, clone size, V gene, J gene, CDR3 DNA, CDR3 protein. The D gene is left open where the match is weak. Clone size is not always given. Where it is, it says once, few, many or a class for expanded clones.

D gene: -
clone size: -
V gene: TRBV7-3
J gene: TRBJ2-1
CDR3 DNA: TGTGCCAGCAGTGCAGGGGGGGGCGCGTCGAGGGAGCAGTTCTTC
CDR3 protein: CASSAGGGASREQFF

D gene: -
clone size: many
V gene: TRBV12-3/TRBV12-4
J gene: TRBJ2-5
CDR3 DNA: TGTGCCAGCAGAAACGTGTTGGGGCCCCAAGAGACCCAGTACTTC
CDR3 protein: CASRNVLGPQETQYF

D gene: -
clone size: many
V gene: TRBV4-1
J gene: TRBJ2-7
CDR3 DNA: TGCGCCAGCAGCCACCTAATCGACAGTTACGAGCAGTACTTC
CDR3 protein: CASSHLIDSYEQYF

D gene: -
clone size: -
V gene: TRBV12-3/TRBV12-4
J gene: TRBJ1-2
CDR3 DNA: TGTGCCAGCAGGCAGCGATCTAACTATGGCTACACCTTC
CDR3 protein: CASRQRSNYGYTF

D gene: TRBD1
clone size: few
V gene: TRBV11-3
J gene: TRBJ2-4
CDR3 DNA: TGTGCCAGCAGCTTAGAGGGTGGTATTCGGGACAGCAAAAACATTCAGTACTTC
CDR3 protein: CASSLEGGIRDSKNIQYF

D gene: -
clone size: -
V gene: TRBV12-3/TRBV12-4
J gene: TRBJ2-1
CDR3 DNA: TGTGCCAGCTGGTCAGGCGGGACCTCCTACAATGAGCAGTTCTTC
CDR3 protein: CASWSGGTSYNEQFF

D gene: -
clone size: many
V gene: TRBV7-3
J gene: TRBJ2-6
CDR3 DNA: TGTGCCAGCAGCTCACCTGGGACGGGATCTGGGGCCAACGTCCTGACTTTC
CDR3 protein: CASSSPGTGSGANVLTF

D gene: -
clone size: few
V gene: TRBV7-9
J gene: TRBJ2-1
CDR3 DNA: TGTGCCAGCAGCTTCGAGGGACTGTTATACAATGAGCAGTTCTTC
CDR3 protein: CASSFEGLLYNEQFF

D gene: -
clone size: few
V gene: TRBV6-2/TRBV6-3
J gene: TRBJ1-2
CDR3 DNA: TGTGCCAGCAGTAAGGAAACAGGGAACTATGGCTACACCTTC
CDR3 protein: CASSKETGNYGYTF

D gene: -
clone size: many
V gene: TRBV20-1
J gene: TRBJ2-7
CDR3 DNA: TGCAGTGTTGGGTTTGTGTCCGGGGGAACCTACGAGCAGTACTTC
CDR3 protein: CSVGFVSGGTYEQYF

D gene: -
clone size: -
V gene: TRBV4-1
J gene: TRBJ1-4
CDR3 DNA: TGCGCCAGCAGCCAAGAGTCAGGGCTCAAAAATGAAAAACTGTTTTTT
CDR3 protein: CASSQESGLKNEKLFF

D gene: TRBD2
clone size: many
V gene: TRBV11-2
J gene: TRBJ2-3
CDR3 DNA: TGTGCCAGCAGCTCCTTACAGCCGGGAGGGGCAGATACGCAGTATTTT
CDR3 protein: CASSSLQPGGADTQYF

D gene: TRBD1
clone size: many
V gene: TRBV19
J gene: TRBJ2-3
CDR3 DNA: TGTGCCAGTAGTCCCGGGACAGGATCTAGCACAGATACGCAGTATTTT
CDR3 protein: CASSPGTGSSTDTQYF

D gene: -
clone size: -
V gene: TRBV27
J gene: TRBJ1-6
CDR3 DNA: TGTGCCAGCAGTTCGCGGCTAGGGCTACTTAATTCACCCCTCCACTTT
CDR3 protein: CASSSRLGLLNSPLHF

D gene: -
clone size: -
V gene: TRBV12-3/TRBV12-4
J gene: TRBJ2-3
CDR3 DNA: TGTGCCAGCAGCCCGGGGAGGCCAGATACGCAGTATTTT
CDR3 protein: CASSPGRPDTQYF

D gene: -
clone size: many
V gene: TRBV12-3/TRBV12-4
J gene: TRBJ2-3
CDR3 DNA: TGTGCCAGCAGTTCTGGGGGCTACCCTCGCACAGATACGCAGTATTTT
CDR3 protein: CASSSGGYPRTDTQYF

D gene: TRBD1
clone size: many
V gene: TRBV7-9
J gene: TRBJ2-1
CDR3 DNA: TGTGCCAGCAGCCCGGGACAGGGGGGATACAATGAGCAGTTCTTC
CDR3 protein: CASSPGQGGYNEQFF

D gene: TRBD1
clone size: many
V gene: TRBV2
J gene: TRBJ2-3
CDR3 DNA: TGTGCCAGCAGCGCCGGGACAGGGCCACCAGATACGCAGTATTTT
CDR3 protein: CASSAGTGPPDTQYF

D gene: TRBD1
clone size: many
V gene: TRBV5-1
J gene: TRBJ2-7
CDR3 DNA: TGCGCCAGCAGCTTTAGCGCGAATGGACAGGTGCGACTGGGAAGCTACGAGCAGTACTTC
CDR3 protein: CASSFSANGQVRLGSYEQYF

D gene: -
clone size: few
V gene: TRBV20-1
J gene: TRBJ2-3
CDR3 DNA: TGCAGTGCTCGCCGGGTGACTAGCACAGATACGCAGTATTTT
CDR3 protein: CSARRVTSTDTQYF

D gene: -
clone size: many
V gene: TRBV18
J gene: TRBJ2-7
CDR3 DNA: TGTGCCAGCTCACCACTAGCGGAGACTACCTACGAGCAGTACTTC
CDR3 protein: CASSPLAETTYEQYF

D gene: -
clone size: -
V gene: TRBV7-9
J gene: TRBJ1-2
CDR3 DNA: TGTGCCAGCAGCTTAAGGACCCGGGCGGACTATGGCTACACCTTC
CDR3 protein: CASSLRTRADYGYTF

D gene: -
clone size: many
V gene: TRBV6-5
J gene: TRBJ1-5
CDR3 DNA: TGTGCCAGCAGTTACTTACTGGTGGGAAATCAGCCCCAGCATTTT
CDR3 protein: CASSYLLVGNQPQHF